This T cell receptor (beta chain) was retrieved from a study of CD8+CD57+ T cells in acquired aplastic anemia. At the level of the study: On average, sorted CD4+ and CD8+ cells gave 3.2 ug of DNA. Roughly 9.9 million reads, on average, were obtained for CD4+ cells from healthy donors.

The study profiled TCR beta VDJ and CDR3 using genomic DNA as template. TCRdb fed the reads into MiXCR, producing one record per CDR3 protein. The sample holds approximately 81,000 distinct CDR3 sequences, under 50% seen once. Findings of the study overall: Between patients and controls, about 30 CD8+ CDR3 sequences were found in common. No significant difference in CD8+ Simpson's diversity was found between patients and controls.

In this sample, this clonotype turned up many times. As yet, its antigen is unknown. V was cut by 3 bases and J by 2 bases, with 12 bases left in between. This CDR3 is built from 14 residues. Per the germline V gene, CDR1 is SQVTM and CDR2 is ANQGSEA. This sequence originates from a human donor in good health, serving as a control. This chain joins TRBV29-1 and TRBJ2-3; D tentatively reads TRBD1 or TRBD2 (5 bases each). Sequenced sample: sorted CD4+, CD8+, or CD8+CD57+ T cells (not recorded which) from PBMCs. The CDR3 loop reads CSVDPGTHTDTQYF. DNA for the CDR3: TGCAGCGTTGATCCCGGGACCCACACAGATACGCAGTATTTT.